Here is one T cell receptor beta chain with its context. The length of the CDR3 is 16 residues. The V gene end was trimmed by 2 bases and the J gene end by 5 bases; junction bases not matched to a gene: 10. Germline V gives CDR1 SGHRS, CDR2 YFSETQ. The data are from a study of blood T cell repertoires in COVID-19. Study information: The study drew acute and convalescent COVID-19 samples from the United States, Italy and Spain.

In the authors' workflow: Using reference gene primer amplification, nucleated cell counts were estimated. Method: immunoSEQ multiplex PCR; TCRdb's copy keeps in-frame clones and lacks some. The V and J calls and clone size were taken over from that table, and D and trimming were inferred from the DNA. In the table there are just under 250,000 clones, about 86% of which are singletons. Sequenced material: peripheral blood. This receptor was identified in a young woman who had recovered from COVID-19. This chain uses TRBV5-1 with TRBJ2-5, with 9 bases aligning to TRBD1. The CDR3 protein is CASSFSGTGMEETQYF. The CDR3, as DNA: TGCGCCAGCAGCTTTTCCGGGACAGGGATGGAGGAGACCCAGTACTTC.